The 23 T cell receptor beta chains below were found in one sample sequenced in a study of cytomegalovirus exposure and HLA in healthy donors. The PCR was carried out with 60 Vbeta primers and 13 Jbeta primers. Using immunoSEQ multiplex PCR, the repertoire was profiled, and TCRdb retains in-frame clones only, with some absent. The sample has over 80,000 clones, about four fifths seen once; the top ten hold 3% to 4%. The sample was PBMCs. These receptors were collected from a woman in her thirties or forties in good health and CMV-seronegative.

This rearrangement joins TRBV9 to TRBJ2-7; perhaps TRBD2 as D (5 bases). The germline CDR1 and CDR2 sequences are SGDLS and YYNGEE. This CDR3 has 13 amino acids. Trimming removed 3 bases at V and 5 bases at J, with 12 bases between. The DNA for the CDR3 is TGTGCCAGCAGCGAGGGAGATAACCACGAGCAGTACTTC. It translates to CASSEGDNHEQYF. The complete variable domain, with remaining parts taken from reference TRBV9 and TRBJ2-7, reads DSGVTQTPKHLITATGQRVTLRCSPRSGDLSVYWYQQSLDQGLQFLIQYYNGEERAKGNILERFSAQQFPDLHSELNLSSLELGDSALYFCASSEGDNHEQYFGPGTRLTVT.

CDR3 sequence: CASRRLGAYEQYF. The CDR3 region has the DNA TGCGCCAGCAGGCGTCTCGGTGCCTACGAGCAGTACTTC. V gene TRBV5-1 combines with J gene TRBJ2-7; D gene ambiguous. Looked up from germline, CDR1 is SGHRS and CDR2 is YFSETQ. This CDR3 is 13 amino acids long. The V end was cut by 5 bases, the J end by 2 bases, with 11 bases between.

CDR3 loop: CASSLEWQGQGRQPQHF. CDR3 DNA sequence: TGTGCCAGCAGCTTAGAATGGCAGGGGCAGGGTCGACAGCCCCAGCATTTT. This chain joins TRBV7-8 and TRBJ1-5; weak D call: TRBD1 (6 bases). Trimming left V 1 base short and J 7 bases short, with 20 bases between. From germline, CDR1 is SGHVS and CDR2 FQNEAQ. This CDR3 is 17 amino acids long.

This clone came up once. The chain is built from TRBV7-8 and TRBJ2-7; 9 bases agree with TRBD2. V shed 5 bases, J shed 3 bases, and the junction held 5 bases outside the gene matches. In germline, CDR1 is SGHVS, CDR2 FQNEAQ. The CDR3 has 14 amino acids. The CDR3 DNA reads TGTGCCAGCAGCCAGACTAGCGGCCTCTACGAGCAGTACTTC. Its protein product is CASSQTSGLYEQYF.

V is TRBV12-2 and J is TRBJ2-7; TRBD1, the table's D call, lacks a check against the DNA. TRBV12-2 corresponds to a pseudogene. The CDR3 covers 17 residues. CDR3 residues: CASRPLWGVKSSYEQYF. The CDR3, as DNA: TGTGCAAGTCGCCCACTCTGGGGCGTCAAGAGCTCCTACGAGCAGTACTTC.

The chain links TRBV7-2 to TRBJ2-5, with a tentative D call TRBD2 (5 bases). The V gene's germline CDR1 is SGHTA and CDR2 FQGNSA. V was clipped by 1 base and J by 11 bases, with 17 bases between them. The CDR3 is made up of 14 amino acids. The CDR3 nucleotides are TGTGCCAGCAGCTTAGGTGGGTCGGGTTGGGAGCAGTACTTC. Residues: CASSLGGSGWEQYF.

The gene calls are TRBV11-1 and TRBJ2-2; TRBD1 aligns across 8 bases. V lost 5 bases to trimming and J lost 7 bases; unmatched junction nucleotides: 12. The CDR3 totals 16 residues. Germline V gene sequence: CDR1 SGHAT, CDR2 FQDESV (reference sequence). The CDR3 DNA follows: TGTGCCAGCAGCCCCCGGACAGGGTCTGCGGACGGGGAGCTGTTTTTT. Residues: CASSPRTGSADGELFF.

The V gene is TRBV28, the J gene TRBJ1-1; 10 nucleotides agree with TRBD1. CDR3 length: 13 residues. CDR1 and CDR2 (germline): MDHEN, SYDVKM. J gave up 11 bases and V 5 bases, and 8 bases lay outside the gene matches. The CDR3 loop is CASSTGQGRLAFF. CDR3 DNA sequence: TGTGCCAGCAGTACGGGACAGGGGCGTTTGGCTTTCTTT. The full variable domain, its missing parts supplied by reference TRBV28 and TRBJ1-1, is DVKVTQSSRYLVKRTGEKVFLECVQDMDHENMFWYRQDPGLGLRLIYFSYDVKMKEKGDIPEGYSVSREKKERFSLILESASTNQTSMYLCASSTGQGRLAFFGQGTRLTVV.

In its sample, this clone was seen a few times. The chain combines TRBV18 with TRBJ1-5, with D perhaps matching TRBD1 (5 bases). Germline CDR1 KGHSH, CDR2 LQKENI. Trimming shortened V by 5 bases and J by 4 bases, and 15 bases separated the two germline ends. The CDR3 is 15 amino acids. The CDR3 sequence is CASSVGPAGNQPQHF. CDR3 nucleotide sequence: TGTGCCAGCTCAGTGGGGCCCGCAGGGAATCAGCCCCAGCATTTT.

The gene calls are TRBV19 and TRBJ2-5, with D uncertain. The CDR3 totals 14 residues. Germline CDR1 is LNHDA and CDR2 is SQIVND (reference sequence). V gave up 8 bases and J gave up 3 bases, with 16 bases separating them. In nucleotides, the CDR3 is TGTGCCAGTGCGAATGAGGCTCAAGAAGAGACCCAGTACTTC. Protein: CASANEAQEETQYF.

The V call is TRBV27, the J call TRBJ2-3; D is perhaps TRBD2 (6 bases). CDR3 size: 14 residues. V gave up 4 bases and J gave up 2 bases, with 10 bases separating them. Germline values: CDR1 MNHEY, CDR2 SMNVEV (reference sequence). The DNA for the CDR3 is TGTGCCAGCAGTTCTCGGGGACTCACAGATACGCAGTATTTT. Protein sequence: CASSSRGLTDTQYF.

This clone was recorded a few times. This sample includes further DNA sequences coding for the same CDR3. The V and J genes are TRBV6-1 and TRBJ1-3; D not resolved. The CDR3 runs 16 residues. CDR1 and CDR2 (germline): MNHNS, SASEGT. V was pared by 0 bases and J by 0 bases, with 9 bases between. CDR3 sequence (DNA): TGTGCCAGCAGTGAAGCCGGCCGCGGCTCTGGAAACACCATATATTTT. Its translation: CASSEAGRGSGNTIYF.

The chain couples TRBV14 to TRBJ2-7; D is possibly TRBD2 (5 bases). CDR1 is SGHDN, CDR2 FVKESK, per germline. V lost 4 bases to trimming and J lost 0 bases, with 10 bases between them. The CDR3 is made up of 14 amino acids. CDR3 protein: CASSPRGFSYEQYF. The CDR3 DNA reads TGTGCCAGCAGCCCCAGAGGGTTCTCCTACGAGCAGTACTTC.

The rearrangement joins TRBV18 to TRBJ2-3, with TRBD2 matching over 9 bases. V gave up 8 bases and J gave up 4 bases; unmatched junction bases: 7. Germline V gives CDR1 KGHSH, CDR2 LQKENI. CDR3 length equals 14 residues. The CDR3 nucleotides read TGTGCCAGCCTATCAAGCGGGAGGCCAGATACGCAGTATTTT. It yields the protein CASLSSGRPDTQYF. Full variable domain (remainder filled in from reference TRBV18 and TRBJ2-3): NAGVMQNPRHLVRRRGQEARLRCSPMKGHSHVYWYRQLPEEGLKFMVYLQKENIIDESGMPKERFSAEFPKEGPSILRIQQVVRGDSAAYFCASLSSGRPDTQYFGPGTRLTVL.

The rearrangement joins TRBV27 to TRBJ2-7; D unresolved. Trimming took 0 bases from V and 2 from J, leaving 14 bases between them. CDR3 length: 16 residues. The V gene's germline CDR1 is MNHEY and CDR2 SMNVEV (reference sequence). CDR3 sequence (DNA): TGTGCCAGCAGTTTATCTTTTGGTGAGGCTCCCTACGAGCAGTACTTC. This encodes CASSLSFGEAPYEQYF.

The J gene is TRBJ1-2, the V gene TRBV7-9; D might be TRBD1 (6 bases). Germline V gene lookup returns CDR1 SEHNR and CDR2 FQNEAQ (reference sequence). CDR3 length: 17 residues. V lost 0 bases, J lost 4 bases, and 18 bases lay in between. The CDR3 sequence is CASSLALRGQSGYGYTF. The DNA for the CDR3 is TGTGCCAGCAGCTTAGCATTACGCGGACAGAGTGGCTATGGCTACACCTTC. Full variable domain (outside the CDR3, taken from reference TRBV7-9 and TRBJ1-2): DTGVSQNPRHKITKRGQNVTFRCDPISEHNRLYWYRQTLGQGPEFLTYFQNEAQLEKSRLLSDRFSAERPKGSFSTLEIQRTEQGDSAMYLCASSLALRGQSGYGYTFGSGTRLTVV.

V usage is TRBV6-1 and J usage is TRBJ2-6; D is perhaps TRBD2 (5 bases). The CDR3 consists of 19 residues. CDR1 MNHNS and CDR2 SASEGT come from the germline V gene. The ends were cut back, 2 bases at V and 0 bases at J, with 17 bases in the middle. The CDR3 protein is CASSESGSGGASGANVLTF. In DNA, the CDR3 is TGTGCCAGCAGTGAATCGGGGTCGGGCGGCGCCTCTGGGGCCAACGTCCTGACTTTC.

This clone was seen a few times. The chain recombines TRBV28 with TRBJ1-4, with D tentatively TRBD1 (6 bases). The CDR3 loop spans 17 amino acids. Germline CDR1 MDHEN, CDR2 SYDVKM. V dropped 10 bases and J dropped 2 bases, with 23 bases sitting between them. DNA of the CDR3: TGTGCCACCACCTCGGCCCTCAGGGGAGGGACTAATGAAAAACTGTTTTTT. Translation gives CATTSALRGGTNEKLFF.

By proportion, this clone is medium-sized. The chain recombines TRBV6-4 with TRBJ2-3; 7 bases line up with TRBD1. V lost 4 bases to trimming and J lost 1 base; unmatched junction nucleotides: 2. CDR3 length: 14 residues. Germline assignment: CDR1 MRHNA and CDR2 SNTAGT. The CDR3 is CASSGQGGTDTQYF. Here the CDR3 DNA reads TGTGCCAGCAGTGGACAGGGAGGCACAGATACGCAGTATTTT.

This chain uses TRBV7-9 with TRBJ1-1; D is unresolved. The germline V gene has CDR1 SEHNR and CDR2 FQNEAQ (reference sequence). Trimming shortened V by 5 bases and J by 1 base, and 17 bases separated the two germline ends. The CDR3 runs 16 residues. Written as DNA, the CDR3 is TGTGCCAGCAGCCTCCGGCCAGGCCAGAGGAACACTGAAGCTTTCTTT. Its translation is CASSLRPGQRNTEAFF.

The V call is TRBV10-3, the J call TRBJ2-1; D unclear. The CDR3 extends over 14 amino acids. V was cut by 7 bases and J by 0 bases, with 10 bases left in between. Germline assignment: CDR1 ENHRY and CDR2 SYGVKD. The CDR3 region is CAITHSSSYNEQFF. DNA for the CDR3: TGTGCCATCACCCACTCAAGCTCCTACAATGAGCAGTTCTTC.

The chain carries TRBV5-1 and TRBJ1-6, with no clear D. This CDR3 is 14 amino acids long. The germline V gene encodes CDR1 SGHRS and CDR2 YFSETQ. V gave up 4 bases and J gave up 8 bases, with 13 bases separating them. As DNA, the CDR3 is TGCGCCAGCAGCCCCCTAGGGAGGGATTCACCCCTCCACTTT. Translation gives CASSPLGRDSPLHF.

The V call is TRBV28, the J call TRBJ2-3; TRBD1 agrees at 9 bases. Per germline, CDR1 MDHEN and CDR2 SYDVKM. The V and J ends lost 7 bases and 4 bases, in that order; junction bases with no gene match: 6. This CDR3 comprises 14 residues. CDR3 sequence: CASTTGGSADTQYF. CDR3 bases: TGTGCCAGCACGACAGGGGGGAGCGCAGATACGCAGTATTTT.